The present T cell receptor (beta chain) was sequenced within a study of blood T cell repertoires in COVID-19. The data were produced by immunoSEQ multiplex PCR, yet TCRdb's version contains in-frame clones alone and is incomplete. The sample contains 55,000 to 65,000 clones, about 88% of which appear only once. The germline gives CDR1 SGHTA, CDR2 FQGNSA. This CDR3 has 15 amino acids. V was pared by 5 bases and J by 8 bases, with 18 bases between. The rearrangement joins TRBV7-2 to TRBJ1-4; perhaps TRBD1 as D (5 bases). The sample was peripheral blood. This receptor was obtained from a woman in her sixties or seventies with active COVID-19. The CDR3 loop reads CASSPPQGPREKLFF. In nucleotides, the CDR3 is TGTGCCAGCAGCCCACCTCAGGGCCCCAGGGAAAAACTGTTTTTT.